This T cell receptor beta chain was sequenced for a study of cytomegalovirus exposure and HLA in healthy donors. Study findings and constraints: Analysis was carried out at a later point, and it linked a missense DCLRE1C variant to TCR beta V- and J-gene trimming. Most subjects had HLA-A and HLA-B alleles reportedly predicted accurately by TCR beta sequences.

The PCR made use of 60 Vbeta and 13 Jbeta primers. Sequencing used immunoSEQ multiplex PCR; TCRdb keeps in-frame clones, though not all of them. Of about 130,000 clones in the sample, roughly 79% were seen once. Unmatched junction bases numbered 5, after V lost 3 bases and J lost 4 bases. CDR3 length equals 14 residues. Germline V gene lookup returns CDR1 SGDLS and CDR2 YYNGEE. About this clone: Antigen: not known.

The sequencing sample was made of PBMCs. The sequence was obtained from a man aged 18 to 35 in good health and CMV-seronegative. The V and J genes are TRBV9 and TRBJ2-5; 8 bases agree with TRBD1. CDR3 loop: CASSDTGGRETQYF. CDR3 coding DNA: TGTGCCAGCAGCGATACAGGGGGGAGAGAGACCCAGTACTTC.